This TCR beta chain derives from a study of blood T cell repertoires in COVID-19. On the study more broadly: Spain, Italy and the United States supplied samples that represented acute and convalescent COVID-19.

Germline CDR1 and CDR2: MGHRA and YSYEKL. This CDR3 comprises 14 residues. Trimming took 0 bases from V and 5 from J; bases not matched to a gene: 3. The repertoire was sequenced with immunoSEQ multiplex PCR; TCRdb's copy has only in-frame clones and lacks some. The profile shows 210,000 or so clones, approximately 88% of them singletons. This sequence joins TRBV4-1 and TRBJ2-5; 7 positions agree with TRBD2. This sequence was found in a woman aged 25 to 39 who had been exposed to COVID-19. Source material: PBMCs or T cells enriched from blood (not recorded which). CDR3 sequence reads: CASSQDGSGETQYF. The CDR3 bases are TGCGCCAGCAGCCAAGATGGTAGCGGGGAGACCCAGTACTTC.